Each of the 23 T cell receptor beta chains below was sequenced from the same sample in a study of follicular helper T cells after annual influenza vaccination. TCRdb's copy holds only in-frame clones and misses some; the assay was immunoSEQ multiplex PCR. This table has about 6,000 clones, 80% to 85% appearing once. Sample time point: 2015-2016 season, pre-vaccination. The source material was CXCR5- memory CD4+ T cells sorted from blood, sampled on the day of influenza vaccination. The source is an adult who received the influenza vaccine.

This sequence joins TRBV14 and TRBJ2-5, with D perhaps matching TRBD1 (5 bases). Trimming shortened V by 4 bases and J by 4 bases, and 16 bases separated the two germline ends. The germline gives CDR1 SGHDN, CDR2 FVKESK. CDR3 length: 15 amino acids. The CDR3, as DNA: TGTGCCAGCAGCCTCCTGGGGCAGGGCCGAGAGACCCAGTACTTC. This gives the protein CASSLLGQGRETQYF.

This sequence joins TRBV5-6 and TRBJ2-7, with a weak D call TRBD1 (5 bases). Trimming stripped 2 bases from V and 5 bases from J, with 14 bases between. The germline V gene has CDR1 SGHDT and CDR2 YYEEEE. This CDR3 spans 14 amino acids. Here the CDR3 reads CASSFVSGANEQYF. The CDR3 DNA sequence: TGTGCCAGCAGCTTTGTAAGTGGGGCGAACGAGCAGTACTTC. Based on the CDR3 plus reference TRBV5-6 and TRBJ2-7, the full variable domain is DAGVTQSPTHLIKTRGQQVTLRCSPKSGHDTVSWYQQALGQGPQFIFQYYEEEERQRGNFPDRFSGHQFPNYSSELNVNALLLGDSALYLCASSFVSGANEQYFGPGTRLTVT.

The CDR3 bases are TGTGCCTGGAGGCGGGGGACCTACGAGCAGTACTTC. Translating gives CAWRRGTYEQYF. V gene TRBV30 combines with J gene TRBJ2-7; 7 bases align to TRBD2. Germline lookup yields CDR1 GTSNPN and CDR2 SVGIG (reference sequence). V dropped 3 bases and J dropped 2; count of bases not matched to a gene: 1. This CDR3 contains 12 residues. The whole variable domain, filled in from reference TRBV30 and TRBJ2-7, reads SQTIHQWPATLVQPVGSPLSLECTVEGTSNPNLYWYRQAAGRGLQLLFYSVGIGQISSEVPQNLSASRPQDRQFILSSKKLLLSDSGFYLCAWRRGTYEQYFGPGTRLTVT.

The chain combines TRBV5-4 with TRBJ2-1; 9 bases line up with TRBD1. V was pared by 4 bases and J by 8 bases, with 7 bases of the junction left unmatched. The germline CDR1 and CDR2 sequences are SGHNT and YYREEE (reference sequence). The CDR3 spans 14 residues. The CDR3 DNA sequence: TGTGCCAGCAGCCCGGGACAGGGTACAGATGAGCAGTTCTTC. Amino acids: CASSPGQGTDEQFF. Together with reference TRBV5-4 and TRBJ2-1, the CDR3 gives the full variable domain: ETGVTQSPTHLIKTRGQQVTLRCSSQSGHNTVSWYQQALGQGPQFIFQYYREEENGRGNFPPRFSGLQFPNYSSELNVNALELDDSALYLCASSPGQGTDEQFFGPGTRLTVL.

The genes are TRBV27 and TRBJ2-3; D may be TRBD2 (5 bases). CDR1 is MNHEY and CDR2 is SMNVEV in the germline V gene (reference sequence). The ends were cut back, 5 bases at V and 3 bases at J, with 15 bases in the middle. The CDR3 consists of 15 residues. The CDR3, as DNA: TGTGCCAGCAGTGAAATCCGGCTAGCAACAGATACGCAGTATTTT. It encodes CASSEIRLATDTQYF.

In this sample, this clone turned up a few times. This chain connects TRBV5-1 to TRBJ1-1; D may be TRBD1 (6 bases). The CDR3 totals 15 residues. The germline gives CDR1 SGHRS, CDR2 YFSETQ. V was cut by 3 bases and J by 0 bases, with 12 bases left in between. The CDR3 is CASSYPGGVNTEAFF. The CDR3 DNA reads TGCGCCAGCAGCTACCCGGGGGGCGTGAACACTGAAGCTTTCTTT.

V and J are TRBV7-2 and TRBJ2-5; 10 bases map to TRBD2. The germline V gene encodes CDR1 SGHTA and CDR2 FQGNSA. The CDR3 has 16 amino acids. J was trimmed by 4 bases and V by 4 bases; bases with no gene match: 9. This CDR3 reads CASSSYSGGRRETQYF. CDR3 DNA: TGTGCCAGCAGCTCCTATAGCGGGGGGCGGAGAGAGACCCAGTACTTC. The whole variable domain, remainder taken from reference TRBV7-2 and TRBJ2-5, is GAGVSQSPSNKVTEKGKDVELRCDPISGHTALYWYRQSLGQGLEFLIYFQGNSAPDKSGLPSDRFSAERTGGSVSTLTIQRTQQEDSAVYLCASSSYSGGRRETQYFGPGTRLLVL.

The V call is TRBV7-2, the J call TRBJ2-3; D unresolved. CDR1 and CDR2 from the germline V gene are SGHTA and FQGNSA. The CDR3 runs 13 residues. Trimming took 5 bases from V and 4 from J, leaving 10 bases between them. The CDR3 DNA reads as TGTGCCAGCAGCCCCGATGGGGCAGATACGCAGTATTTT. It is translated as CASSPDGADTQYF.

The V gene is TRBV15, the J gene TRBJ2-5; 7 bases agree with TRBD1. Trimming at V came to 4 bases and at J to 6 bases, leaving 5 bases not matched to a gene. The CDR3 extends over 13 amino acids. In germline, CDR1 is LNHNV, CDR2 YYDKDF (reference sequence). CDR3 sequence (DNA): TGTGCCACCAGCATTGACAGGGCAAAGACCCAGTACTTC. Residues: CATSIDRAKTQYF.

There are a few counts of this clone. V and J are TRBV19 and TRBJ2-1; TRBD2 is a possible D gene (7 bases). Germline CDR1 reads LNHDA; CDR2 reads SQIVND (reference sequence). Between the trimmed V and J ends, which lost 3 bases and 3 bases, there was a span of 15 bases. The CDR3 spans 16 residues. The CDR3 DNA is TGTGCCAGTAGTATGGGAAGCGGGACACTCTACAATGAGCAGTTCTTC. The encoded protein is CASSMGSGTLYNEQFF. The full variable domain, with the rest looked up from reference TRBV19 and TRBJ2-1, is DGGITQSPKYLFRKEGQNVTLSCEQNLNHDAMYWYRQDPGQGLRLIYYSQIVNDFQKGDIAEGYSVSREKKESFPLTVTSAQKNPTAFYLCASSMGSGTLYNEQFFGPGTRLTVL.

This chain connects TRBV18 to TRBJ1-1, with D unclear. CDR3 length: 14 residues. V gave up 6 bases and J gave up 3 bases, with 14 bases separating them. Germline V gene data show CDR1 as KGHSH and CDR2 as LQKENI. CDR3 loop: CASSEKRSDTEAFF. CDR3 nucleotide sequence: TGTGCCAGCTCTGAGAAGAGGTCAGACACTGAAGCTTTCTTT.

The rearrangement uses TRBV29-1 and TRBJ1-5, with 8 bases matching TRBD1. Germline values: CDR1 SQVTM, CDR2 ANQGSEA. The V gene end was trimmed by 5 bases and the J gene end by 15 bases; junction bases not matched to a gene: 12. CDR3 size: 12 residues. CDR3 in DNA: TGCAGCGTTTCCGGACAGGGAGGGGTGGCGCATTTT. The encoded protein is CSVSGQGGVAHF.

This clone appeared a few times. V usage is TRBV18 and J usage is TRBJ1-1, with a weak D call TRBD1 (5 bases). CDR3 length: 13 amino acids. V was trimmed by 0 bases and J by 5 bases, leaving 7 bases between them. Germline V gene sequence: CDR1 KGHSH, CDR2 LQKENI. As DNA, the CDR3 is TGTGCCAGCTCACCACCCGGGGGGACTGAAGCTTTCTTT. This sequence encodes CASSPPGGTEAFF.

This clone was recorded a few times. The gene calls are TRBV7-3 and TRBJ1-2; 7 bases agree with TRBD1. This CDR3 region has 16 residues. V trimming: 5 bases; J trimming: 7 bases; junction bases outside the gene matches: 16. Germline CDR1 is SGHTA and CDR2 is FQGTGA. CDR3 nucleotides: TGTGCCAGCAGCCGACAGACGACAGGGCTTGGGTCTGGCTACACCTTC. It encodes CASSRQTTGLGSGYTF.

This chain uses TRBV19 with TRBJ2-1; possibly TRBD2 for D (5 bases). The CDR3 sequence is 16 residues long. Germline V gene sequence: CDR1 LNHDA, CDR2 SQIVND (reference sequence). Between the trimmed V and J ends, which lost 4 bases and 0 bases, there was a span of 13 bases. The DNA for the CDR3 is TGTGCCAGTAGTACACGGACGGGGAGCTCCTACAATGAGCAGTTCTTC. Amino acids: CASSTRTGSSYNEQFF.

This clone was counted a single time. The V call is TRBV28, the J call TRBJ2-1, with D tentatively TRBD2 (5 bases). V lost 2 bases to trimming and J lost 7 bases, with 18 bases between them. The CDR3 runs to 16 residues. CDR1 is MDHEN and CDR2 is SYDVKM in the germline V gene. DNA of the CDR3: TGTGCCAGCAGTTTAGGGTGGGCAGGAGGAAAAAATGAGCAGTTCTTC. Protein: CASSLGWAGGKNEQFF.

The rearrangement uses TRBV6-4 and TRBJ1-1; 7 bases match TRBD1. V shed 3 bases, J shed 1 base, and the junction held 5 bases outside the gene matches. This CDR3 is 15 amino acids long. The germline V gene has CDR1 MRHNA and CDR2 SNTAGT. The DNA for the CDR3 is TGTGCCAGCAGTGATCTAGACAGGGAGAACACTGAAGCTTTCTTT. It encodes CASSDLDRENTEAFF.

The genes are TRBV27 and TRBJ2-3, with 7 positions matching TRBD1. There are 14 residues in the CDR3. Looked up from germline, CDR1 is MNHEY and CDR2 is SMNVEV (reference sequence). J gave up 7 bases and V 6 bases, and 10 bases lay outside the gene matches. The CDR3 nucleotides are TGTGCCAGCAGGCCTAGACAGGGCCATCATACGCAGTATTTT. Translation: CASRPRQGHHTQYF.

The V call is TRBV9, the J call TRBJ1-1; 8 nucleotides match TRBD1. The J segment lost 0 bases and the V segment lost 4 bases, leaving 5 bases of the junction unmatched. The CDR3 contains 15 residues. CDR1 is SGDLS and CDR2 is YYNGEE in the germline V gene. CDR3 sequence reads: CASSPSTGVNTEAFF. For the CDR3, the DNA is TGTGCCAGCAGCCCCTCGACAGGGGTGAACACTGAAGCTTTCTTT.

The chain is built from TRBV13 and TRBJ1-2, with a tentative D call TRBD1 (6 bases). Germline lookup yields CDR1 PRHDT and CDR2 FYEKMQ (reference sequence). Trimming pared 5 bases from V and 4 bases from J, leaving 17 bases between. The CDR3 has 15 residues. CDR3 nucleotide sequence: TGTGCCAGCAGCCTTCGATTGACAGGAGGCTATGGCTACACCTTC. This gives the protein CASSLRLTGGYGYTF.

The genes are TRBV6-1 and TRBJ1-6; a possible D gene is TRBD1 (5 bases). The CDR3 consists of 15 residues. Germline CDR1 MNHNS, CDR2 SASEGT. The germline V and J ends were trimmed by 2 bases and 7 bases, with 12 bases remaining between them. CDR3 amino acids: CASSESSGPNSPLHF. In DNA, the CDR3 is TGTGCCAGCAGTGAAAGTTCGGGACCCAATTCACCCCTCCACTTT.

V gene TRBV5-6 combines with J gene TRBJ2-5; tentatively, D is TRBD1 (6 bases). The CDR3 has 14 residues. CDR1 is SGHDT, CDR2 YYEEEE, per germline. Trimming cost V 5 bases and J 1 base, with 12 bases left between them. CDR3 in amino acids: CASSSGQLQETQYF. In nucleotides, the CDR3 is TGTGCCAGCAGTTCCGGACAGCTCCAAGAGACCCAGTACTTC.

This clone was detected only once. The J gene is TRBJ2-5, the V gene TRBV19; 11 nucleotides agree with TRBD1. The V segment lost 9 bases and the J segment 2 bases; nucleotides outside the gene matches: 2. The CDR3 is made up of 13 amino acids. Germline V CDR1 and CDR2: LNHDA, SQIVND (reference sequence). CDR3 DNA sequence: TGTGCCAGGGGACAGGGGGTTCAAGAGACCCAGTACTTC. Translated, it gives CARGQGVQETQYF. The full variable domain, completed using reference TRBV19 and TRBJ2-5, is DGGITQSPKYLFRKEGQNVTLSCEQNLNHDAMYWYRQDPGQGLRLIYYSQIVNDFQKGDIAEGYSVSREKKESFPLTVTSAQKNPTAFYLCARGQGVQETQYFGPGTRLLVL.